These T cell receptor beta chains were read from a single sample in a study of cytomegalovirus exposure and HLA in healthy donors. Profiled with immunoSEQ multiplex PCR; TCRdb holds only in-frame clones, not every one. The sample records 100,000 to 150,000 clones, just under 80% being singletons. Sequenced sample: PBMCs. Receptor source: a woman aged 35 to 49 in good health and CMV-seronegative. Both conserved end residues are part of each CDR3. D genes are given only for firm matches. Clone size appears in some rows only: once, few, many, or a class for an expanded clone.

j_gene: TRBJ2-3; abundance: .; d_gene: .; v_gene: TRBV9; CDR3aa: CASSVAGNPTDTQYF; CDR3nt: TGTGCCAGCAGCGTAGCGGGGAATCCCACAGATACGCAGTATTTT
j_gene: TRBJ2-1; abundance: .; d_gene: TRBD2; v_gene: TRBV5-1; CDR3aa: CASSGVGPRGLFYNEQFF; CDR3nt: TGCGCCAGCAGCGGCGTTGGCCCCCGGGGACTATTTTACAATGAGCAGTTCTTC
j_gene: TRBJ2-5; abundance: once; d_gene: .; v_gene: TRBV30; CDR3aa: CAWTFQGLRETQYF; CDR3nt: TGTGCCTGGACATTCCAGGGGCTACGGGAGACCCAGTACTTC
j_gene: TRBJ2-1; abundance: .; d_gene: .; v_gene: TRBV27; CDR3aa: CASRTQDHSSYNEQFF; CDR3nt: TGTGCCAGCCGGACACAGGATCATAGCTCCTACAATGAGCAGTTCTTC
j_gene: TRBJ1-3; abundance: .; d_gene: TRBD1; v_gene: TRBV2; CDR3aa: CASSVIPGGSGNTIYF; CDR3nt: TGTGCCAGCAGTGTCATACCAGGGGGCTCTGGAAACACCATATATTTT
j_gene: TRBJ2-6; abundance: .; d_gene: TRBD1; v_gene: TRBV2; CDR3aa: CASTETGGTGANVLTF; CDR3nt: TGTGCCAGCACTGAGACAGGGGGAACTGGGGCCAACGTCCTGACTTTC
j_gene: TRBJ2-7; abundance: once; d_gene: TRBD2; v_gene: TRBV29-1; CDR3aa: CSVVAGGAYEQYF; CDR3nt: TGCAGCGTTGTCGCGGGGGGAGCCTACGAGCAGTACTTC
j_gene: TRBJ1-1; abundance: few; d_gene: TRBD1; v_gene: TRBV6-6; CDR3aa: CASSYSGQGGEAFF; CDR3nt: TGTGCCAGCAGTTACTCAGGACAGGGCGGTGAAGCTTTCTTT
j_gene: TRBJ2-7; abundance: .; d_gene: .; v_gene: TRBV28; CDR3aa: CANAEGAISYEQYF; CDR3nt: TGTGCCAATGCAGAGGGCGCGATATCCTACGAGCAGTACTTC
j_gene: TRBJ1-4; abundance: .; d_gene: TRBD1; v_gene: TRBV4-2; CDR3aa: CASSQDGTANEKLFF; CDR3nt: TGTGCCAGCAGCCAGGATGGGACAGCAAATGAAAAACTGTTTTTT
j_gene: TRBJ2-2; abundance: .; d_gene: TRBD2; v_gene: TRBV19; CDR3aa: CASSIPRTSGRGANTGELFF; CDR3nt: TGTGCCAGTAGTATACCCCGGACTAGCGGGAGAGGCGCGAACACCGGGGAGCTGTTTTTT
j_gene: TRBJ2-2; abundance: .; d_gene: .; v_gene: TRBV5-4; CDR3aa: CASSPRGTGELFF; CDR3nt: TGTGCCAGCAGCCCACGGGGCACCGGGGAGCTGTTTTTT
j_gene: TRBJ1-5; abundance: .; d_gene: .; v_gene: TRBV7-6; CDR3aa: CASSLDHRAPGPQHF; CDR3nt: TGTGCCAGCAGCTTAGACCACAGGGCCCCGGGGCCCCAGCATTTT
j_gene: TRBJ2-3; abundance: .; d_gene: TRBD1; v_gene: TRBV6-1; CDR3aa: CASSERGGTGFADTQYF; CDR3nt: TGTGCCAGCAGTGAAAGGGGCGGGACAGGGTTTGCAGATACGCAGTATTTT
j_gene: TRBJ1-5; abundance: .; d_gene: TRBD1; v_gene: TRBV10-3; CDR3aa: CAISEGQGYHQPQHF; CDR3nt: TGTGCCATCAGTGAGGGACAGGGGTACCATCAGCCCCAGCATTTT
j_gene: TRBJ2-7; abundance: .; d_gene: .; v_gene: TRBV19; CDR3aa: CASSIPGQSDAYEQYF; CDR3nt: TGTGCCAGTAGTATACCCGGACAGTCAGACGCCTACGAGCAGTACTTC
j_gene: TRBJ2-7; abundance: .; d_gene: .; v_gene: TRBV6-6; CDR3aa: CASRAGVEQYF; CDR3nt: TGTGCCAGCCGTGCCGGGGTCGAGCAGTACTTC
j_gene: TRBJ1-2; abundance: .; d_gene: .; v_gene: TRBV6-6; CDR3aa: CASNAQGNGYTF; CDR3nt: TGTGCCAGCAACGCACAGGGAAATGGCTACACCTTC
j_gene: TRBJ2-1; abundance: .; d_gene: .; v_gene: TRBV15; CDR3aa: CATSKKQENEQFF; CDR3nt: TGTGCCACCAGCAAGAAACAGGAAAATGAGCAGTTCTTC
j_gene: TRBJ2-1; abundance: .; d_gene: TRBD2; v_gene: TRBV20-1; CDR3aa: CSAARGEQFF; CDR3nt: TGCAGTGCCGCGCGGGGGGAGCAGTTCTTC
j_gene: TRBJ2-4; abundance: .; d_gene: .; v_gene: TRBV27; CDR3aa: CASSLERQPLAPKNSQYF; CDR3nt: TGTGCCAGCAGTTTAGAAAGGCAGCCCCTTGCCCCCAAAAACAGTCAGTACTTC
j_gene: TRBJ1-5; abundance: .; d_gene: .; v_gene: TRBV19; CDR3aa: CASRQVNQPQHF; CDR3nt: TGTGCCAGTAGACAGGTTAATCAGCCCCAGCATTTT
j_gene: TRBJ1-5; abundance: few; d_gene: .; v_gene: TRBV19; CDR3aa: CASSVSSEPQHF; CDR3nt: TGTGCCAGTAGTGTTTCTTCGGAGCCCCAGCATTTT
j_gene: TRBJ2-1; abundance: .; d_gene: .; v_gene: TRBV7-6; CDR3aa: CASSLPGGPYNEQFF; CDR3nt: TGTGCCAGCAGCCTCCCCGGGGGGCCCTACAATGAGCAGTTCTTC
j_gene: TRBJ2-7; abundance: once; d_gene: TRBD2; v_gene: TRBV4-1; CDR3aa: CASSQDPLAGGPYEQYF; CDR3nt: TGCGCCAGCAGCCAAGATCCCTTAGCGGGAGGGCCCTACGAGCAGTACTTC
j_gene: TRBJ2-2; abundance: .; d_gene: TRBD2; v_gene: TRBV19; CDR3aa: CASSPGLAGGPSYTGELFF; CDR3nt: TGTGCCAGTAGCCCGGGACTAGCGGGAGGGCCTTCGTACACCGGGGAGCTGTTTTTT
j_gene: TRBJ2-3; abundance: .; d_gene: .; v_gene: TRBV5-1; CDR3aa: CASSLSRGGFTDTQYF; CDR3nt: TGCGCCAGCAGCTTGAGTAGGGGGGGATTCACAGATACGCAGTATTTT
j_gene: TRBJ1-1; abundance: .; d_gene: TRBD1; v_gene: TRBV7-2; CDR3aa: CASSSGQFTEAFF; CDR3nt: TGTGCCAGCAGCTCGGGACAGTTCACTGAAGCTTTCTTT
j_gene: TRBJ2-3; abundance: .; d_gene: .; v_gene: TRBV4-1; CDR3aa: CASSLRGSRRGDLDTQYF; CDR3nt: TGCGCCAGCAGCCTTAGGGGATCACGGCGGGGCGATTTAGATACGCAGTATTTT